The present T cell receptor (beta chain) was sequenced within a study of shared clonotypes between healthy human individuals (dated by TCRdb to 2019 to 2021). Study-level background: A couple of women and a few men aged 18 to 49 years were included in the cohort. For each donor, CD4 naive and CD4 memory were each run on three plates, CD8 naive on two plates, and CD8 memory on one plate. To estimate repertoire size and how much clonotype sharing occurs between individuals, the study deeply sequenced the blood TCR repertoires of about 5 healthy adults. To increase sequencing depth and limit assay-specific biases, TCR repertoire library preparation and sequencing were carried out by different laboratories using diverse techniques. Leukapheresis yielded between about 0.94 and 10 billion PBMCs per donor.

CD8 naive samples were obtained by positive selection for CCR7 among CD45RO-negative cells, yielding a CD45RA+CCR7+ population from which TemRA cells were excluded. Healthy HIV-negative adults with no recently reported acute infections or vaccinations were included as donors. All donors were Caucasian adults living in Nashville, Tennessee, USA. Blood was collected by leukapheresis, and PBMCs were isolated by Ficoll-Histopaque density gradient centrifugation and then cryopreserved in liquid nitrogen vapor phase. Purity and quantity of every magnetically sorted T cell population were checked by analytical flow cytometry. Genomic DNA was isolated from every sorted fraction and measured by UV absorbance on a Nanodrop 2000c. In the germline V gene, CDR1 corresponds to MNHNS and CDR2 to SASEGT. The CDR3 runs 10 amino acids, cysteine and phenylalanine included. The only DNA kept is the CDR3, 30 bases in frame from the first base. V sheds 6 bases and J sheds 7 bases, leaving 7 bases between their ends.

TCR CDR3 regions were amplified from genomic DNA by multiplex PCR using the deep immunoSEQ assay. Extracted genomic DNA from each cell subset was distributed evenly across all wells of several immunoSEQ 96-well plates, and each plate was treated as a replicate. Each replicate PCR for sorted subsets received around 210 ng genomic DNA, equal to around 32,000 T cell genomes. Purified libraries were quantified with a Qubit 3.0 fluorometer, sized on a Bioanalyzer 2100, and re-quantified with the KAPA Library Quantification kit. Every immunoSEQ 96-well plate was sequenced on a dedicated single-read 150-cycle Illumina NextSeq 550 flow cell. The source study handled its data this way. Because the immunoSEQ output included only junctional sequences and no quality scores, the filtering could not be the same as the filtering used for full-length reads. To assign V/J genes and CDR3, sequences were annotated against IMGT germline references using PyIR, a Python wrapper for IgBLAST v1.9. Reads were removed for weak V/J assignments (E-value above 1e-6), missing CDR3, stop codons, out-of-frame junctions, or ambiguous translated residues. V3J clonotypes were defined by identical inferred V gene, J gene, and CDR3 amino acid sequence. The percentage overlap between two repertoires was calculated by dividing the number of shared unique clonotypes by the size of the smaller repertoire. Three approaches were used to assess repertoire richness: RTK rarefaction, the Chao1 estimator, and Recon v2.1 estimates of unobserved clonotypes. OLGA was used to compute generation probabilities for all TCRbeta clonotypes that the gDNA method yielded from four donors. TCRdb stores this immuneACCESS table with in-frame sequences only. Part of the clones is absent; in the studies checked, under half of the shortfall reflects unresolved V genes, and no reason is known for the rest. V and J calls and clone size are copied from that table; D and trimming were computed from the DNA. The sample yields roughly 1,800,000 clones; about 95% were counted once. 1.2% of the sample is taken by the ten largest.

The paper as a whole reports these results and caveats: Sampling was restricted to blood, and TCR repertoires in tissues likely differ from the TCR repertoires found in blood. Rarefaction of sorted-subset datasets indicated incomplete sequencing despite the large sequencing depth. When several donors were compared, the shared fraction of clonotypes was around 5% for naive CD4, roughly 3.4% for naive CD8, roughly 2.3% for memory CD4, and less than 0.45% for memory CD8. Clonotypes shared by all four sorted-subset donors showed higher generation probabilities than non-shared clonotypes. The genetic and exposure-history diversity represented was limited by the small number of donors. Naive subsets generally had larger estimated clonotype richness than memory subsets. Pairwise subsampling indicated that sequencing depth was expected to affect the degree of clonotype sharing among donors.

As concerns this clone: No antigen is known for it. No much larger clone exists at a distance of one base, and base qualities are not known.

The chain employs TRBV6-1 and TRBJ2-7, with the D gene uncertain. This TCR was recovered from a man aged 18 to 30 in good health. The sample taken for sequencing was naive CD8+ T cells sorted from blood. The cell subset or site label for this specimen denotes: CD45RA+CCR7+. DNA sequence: TGTGCCAGCAGCGACTTAGAGCAGTACTTC. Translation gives CASSDLEQYF.